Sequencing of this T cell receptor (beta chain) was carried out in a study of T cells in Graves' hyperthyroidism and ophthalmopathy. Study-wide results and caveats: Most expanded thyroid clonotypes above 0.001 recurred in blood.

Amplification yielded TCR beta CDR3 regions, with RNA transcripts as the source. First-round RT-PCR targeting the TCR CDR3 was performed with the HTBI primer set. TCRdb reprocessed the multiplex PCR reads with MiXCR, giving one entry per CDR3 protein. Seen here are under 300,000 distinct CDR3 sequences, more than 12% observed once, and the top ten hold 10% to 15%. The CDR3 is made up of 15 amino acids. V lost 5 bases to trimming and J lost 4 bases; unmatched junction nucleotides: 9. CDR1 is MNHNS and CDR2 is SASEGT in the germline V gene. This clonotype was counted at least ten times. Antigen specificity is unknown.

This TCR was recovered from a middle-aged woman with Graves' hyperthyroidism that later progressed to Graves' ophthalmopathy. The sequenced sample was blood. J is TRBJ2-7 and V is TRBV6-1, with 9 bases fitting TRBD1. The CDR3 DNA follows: TGTGCCAGCAGTTTTACAGGGGGCGCTCGTTACGAGCAGTACTTC. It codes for CASSFTGGARYEQYF.